This entry features one T cell receptor beta chain sequence. The sample comes from a study of blood T cells in healthy people across ages. Next came a second PCR, run for roughly 7 to 12 cycles, which used a sample-barcoded 5' primer along with a J-beta primer mix. TCRdb reanalysed the 5' RACE reads using MiXCR and keeps one entry per CDR3 protein. Here the sample spans some 860,000 distinct CDR3 sequences, more than 55% being singletons. Germline values: CDR1 MDHEN, CDR2 SYDVKM. Trimming pared 6 bases from V and 1 base from J, leaving 18 bases between. The CDR3 has 16 amino acids. The sequence came from a middle-aged man in good health. The chain has TRBV28 and TRBJ2-5; the D gene is possibly TRBD2 (5 bases). Source material: blood. The CDR3 sequence is CASSLGLRGSQETQYF. The DNA of the CDR3 is TGTGCCAGCAGCCTGGGCCTTCGGGGATCCCAAGAGACCCAGTACTTC.